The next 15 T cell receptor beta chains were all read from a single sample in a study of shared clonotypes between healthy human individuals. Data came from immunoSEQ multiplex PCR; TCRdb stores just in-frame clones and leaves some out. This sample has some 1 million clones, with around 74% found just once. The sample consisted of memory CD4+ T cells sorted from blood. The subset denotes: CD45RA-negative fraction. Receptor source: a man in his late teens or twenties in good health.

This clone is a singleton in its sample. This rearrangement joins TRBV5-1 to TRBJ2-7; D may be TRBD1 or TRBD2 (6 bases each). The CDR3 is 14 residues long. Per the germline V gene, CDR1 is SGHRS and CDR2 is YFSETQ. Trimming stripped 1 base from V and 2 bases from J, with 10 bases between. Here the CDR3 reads CASSLRGVPYEQYF. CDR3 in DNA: TGCGCCAGCAGCTTGAGGGGGGTACCCTACGAGCAGTACTTC.

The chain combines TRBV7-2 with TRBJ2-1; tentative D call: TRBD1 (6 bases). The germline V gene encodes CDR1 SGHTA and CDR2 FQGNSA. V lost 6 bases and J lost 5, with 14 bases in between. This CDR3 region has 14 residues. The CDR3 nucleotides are TGTGCCAGCAGTTCCTGGGGACAACACAATGAGCAGTTCTTC. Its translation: CASSSWGQHNEQFF.

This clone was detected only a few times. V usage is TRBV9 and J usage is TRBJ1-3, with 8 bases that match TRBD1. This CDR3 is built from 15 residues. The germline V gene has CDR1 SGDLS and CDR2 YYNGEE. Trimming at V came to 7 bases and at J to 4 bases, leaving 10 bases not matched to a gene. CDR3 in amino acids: CASGGQGEGGNTIYF. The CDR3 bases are TGTGCCAGCGGTGGACAGGGCGAAGGAGGAAACACCATATATTTT.

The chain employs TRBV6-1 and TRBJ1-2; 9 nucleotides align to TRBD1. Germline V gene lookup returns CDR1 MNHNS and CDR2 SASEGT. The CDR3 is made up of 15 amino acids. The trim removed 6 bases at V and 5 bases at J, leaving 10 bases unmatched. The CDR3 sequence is CASRVGQGIGYGYTF. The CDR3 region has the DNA TGTGCCAGCAGAGTGGGACAGGGCATAGGGTATGGCTACACCTTC.

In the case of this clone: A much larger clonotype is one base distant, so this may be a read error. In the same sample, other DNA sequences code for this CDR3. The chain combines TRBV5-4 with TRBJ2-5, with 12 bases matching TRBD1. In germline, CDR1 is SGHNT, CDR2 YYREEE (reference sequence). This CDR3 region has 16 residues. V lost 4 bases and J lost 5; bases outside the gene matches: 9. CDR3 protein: CASSRPGQGAQETQYF. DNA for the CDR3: TGTGCCAGCAGCAGACCGGGACAGGGGGCGCAGGAGACCCAGTACTTC.

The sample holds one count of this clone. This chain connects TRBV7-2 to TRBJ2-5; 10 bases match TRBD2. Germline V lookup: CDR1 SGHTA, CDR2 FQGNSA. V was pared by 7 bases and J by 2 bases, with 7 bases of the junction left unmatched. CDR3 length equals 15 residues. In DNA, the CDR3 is TGTGCCAGCAACCACCGGACTAGCGGACAAGAGACCCAGTACTTC. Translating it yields CASNHRTSGQETQYF.

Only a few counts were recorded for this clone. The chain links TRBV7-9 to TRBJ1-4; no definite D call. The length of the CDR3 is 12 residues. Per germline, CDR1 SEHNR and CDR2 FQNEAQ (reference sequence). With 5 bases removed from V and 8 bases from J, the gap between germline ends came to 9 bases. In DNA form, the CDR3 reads TGTGCCAGCAGCATGAACCAGGAAAAACTGTTTTTT. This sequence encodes CASSMNQEKLFF.

The CDR3 DNA reads as TGCGCCAGCAGCTTGGTTAGCAGGACAGATACGCAGTATTTT. Translated: CASSLVSRTDTQYF. This chain uses TRBV5-1 with TRBJ2-3; D remains ambiguous. V lost 0 bases to trimming and J lost 3 bases, with 8 bases between them. CDR3 length: 14 amino acids. Germline CDR1 SGHRS, CDR2 YFSETQ. Full variable domain (rest looked up from reference TRBV5-1 and TRBJ2-3): KAGVTQTPRYLIKTRGQQVTLSCSPISGHRSVSWYQQTPGQGLQFLFEYFSETQRNKGNFPGRFSGRQFSNSRSEMNVSTLELGDSALYLCASSLVSRTDTQYFGPGTRLTVL.

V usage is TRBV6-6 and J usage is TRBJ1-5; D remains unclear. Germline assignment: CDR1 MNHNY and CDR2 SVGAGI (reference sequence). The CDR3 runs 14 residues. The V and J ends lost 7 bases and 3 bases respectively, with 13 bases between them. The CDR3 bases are TGTGCCAGCACCCAGGACGGTTACAATCAGCCCCAGCATTTT. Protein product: CASTQDGYNQPQHF.

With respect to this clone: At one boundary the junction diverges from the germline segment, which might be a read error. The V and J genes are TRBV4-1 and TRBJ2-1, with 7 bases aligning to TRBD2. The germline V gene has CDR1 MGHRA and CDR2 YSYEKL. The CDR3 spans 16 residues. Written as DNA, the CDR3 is TGCGCCAACAGCCAAGTCGCTAGCGGCTCCTACAATGAGCAGTTCTTC. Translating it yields CANSQVASGSYNEQFF.

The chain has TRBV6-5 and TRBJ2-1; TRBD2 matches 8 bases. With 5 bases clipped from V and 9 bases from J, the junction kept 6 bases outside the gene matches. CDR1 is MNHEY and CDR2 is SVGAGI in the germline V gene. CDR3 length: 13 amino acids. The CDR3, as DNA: TGTGCCAGCAGTCCGGGACTAGTCGGTGAGCAGTTCTTC. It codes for CASSPGLVGEQFF.

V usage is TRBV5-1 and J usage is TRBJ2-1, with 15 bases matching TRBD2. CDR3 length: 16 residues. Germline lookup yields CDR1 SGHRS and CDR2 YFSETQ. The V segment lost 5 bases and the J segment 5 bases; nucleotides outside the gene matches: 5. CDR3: CASRSGLAGGNNEQFF. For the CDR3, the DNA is TGCGCCAGCAGATCCGGACTAGCGGGAGGGAACAATGAGCAGTTCTTC.

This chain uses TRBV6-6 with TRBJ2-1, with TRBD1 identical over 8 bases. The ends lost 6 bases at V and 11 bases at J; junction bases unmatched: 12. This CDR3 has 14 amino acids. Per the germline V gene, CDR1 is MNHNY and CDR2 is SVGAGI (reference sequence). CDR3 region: CASSPLETGAKQFF. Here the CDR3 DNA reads TGTGCCAGCAGCCCACTAGAGACAGGGGCTAAGCAGTTCTTC.

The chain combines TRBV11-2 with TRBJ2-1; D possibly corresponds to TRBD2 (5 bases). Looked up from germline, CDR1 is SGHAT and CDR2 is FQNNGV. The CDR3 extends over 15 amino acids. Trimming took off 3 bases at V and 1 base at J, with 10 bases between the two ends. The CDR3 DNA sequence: TGTGCCAGCAGCTTGCCCAGGACTTCCTACAATGAGCAGTTCTTC. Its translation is CASSLPRTSYNEQFF.

CDR3 sequence: CASSLSLGQVGQPQHF. The CDR3 DNA reads as TGTGCCAGCAGCTTATCTTTGGGACAGGTTGGTCAGCCCCAGCATTTT. J is TRBJ1-5 and V is TRBV7-8; 8 bases are shared with TRBD1. CDR1 SGHVS and CDR2 FQNEAQ come from the germline V gene. This CDR3 is 16 amino acids long. V was clipped by 2 bases and J by 6 bases; unmatched bases: 9.